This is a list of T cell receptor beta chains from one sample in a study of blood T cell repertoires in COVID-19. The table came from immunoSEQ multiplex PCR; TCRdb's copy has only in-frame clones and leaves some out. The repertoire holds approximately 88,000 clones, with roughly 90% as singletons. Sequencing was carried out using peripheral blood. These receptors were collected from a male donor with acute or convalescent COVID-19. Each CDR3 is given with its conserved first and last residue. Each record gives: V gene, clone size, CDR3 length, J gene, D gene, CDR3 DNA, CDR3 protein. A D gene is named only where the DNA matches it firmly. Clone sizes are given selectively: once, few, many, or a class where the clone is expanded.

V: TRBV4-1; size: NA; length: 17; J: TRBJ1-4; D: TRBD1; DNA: TGCGCCAGCAGCCAAGAAGCACAGGGGGCCGGGGGTGAAAAACTGTTTTTT; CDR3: CASSQEAQGAGGEKLFF
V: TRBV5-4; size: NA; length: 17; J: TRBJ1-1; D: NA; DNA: TGTGCCAGCAGCTTGTCAACGTCGCCGCGGATGAACACTGAAGCTTTCTTT; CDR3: CASSLSTSPRMNTEAFF
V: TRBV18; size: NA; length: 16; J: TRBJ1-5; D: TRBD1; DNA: TGTGCCAGCTCACCATTCCCCGACAGGGCCGGGGGGCCCCAGCATTTT; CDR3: CASSPFPDRAGGPQHF
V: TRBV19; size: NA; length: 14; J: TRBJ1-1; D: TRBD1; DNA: TGTGCCAGTAGGCCGGGACAGGAGAACACTGAAGCTTTCTTT; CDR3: CASRPGQENTEAFF
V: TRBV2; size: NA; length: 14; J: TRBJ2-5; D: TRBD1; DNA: TGTGCCAGCAGGAGGGACAGGGGCGAAGAGACCCAGTACTTC; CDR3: CASRRDRGEETQYF
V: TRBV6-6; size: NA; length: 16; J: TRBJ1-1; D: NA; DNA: TGTGCCCTTTCTCAGGGGTCAGGTTCCCTGAACACTGAAGCTTTCTTT; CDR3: CALSQGSGSLNTEAFF
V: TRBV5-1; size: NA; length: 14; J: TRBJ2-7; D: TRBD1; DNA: TGCGCCAGCAGACCCGGGACAGGTGTCGACGAGCAGTACTTC; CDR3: CASRPGTGVDEQYF
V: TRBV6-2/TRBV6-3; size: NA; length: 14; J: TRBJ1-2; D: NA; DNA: TGTGCCAGCAGTTACTCGGGAGGGAACTATGGCTACACCTTC; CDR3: CASSYSGGNYGYTF
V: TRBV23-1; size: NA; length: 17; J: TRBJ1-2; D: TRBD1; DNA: TGCGCCAGCAGTCCCCCAGGACAGGGGTATTGTAACTATGGCTACACCTTC; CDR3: CASSPPGQGYCNYGYTF
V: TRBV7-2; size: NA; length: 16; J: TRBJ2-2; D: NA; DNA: TGTGCCAGCACCCCCCGGGGTCAGGGGAGGGCCGGGGAGCTGTTTTTT; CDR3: CASTPRGQGRAGELFF
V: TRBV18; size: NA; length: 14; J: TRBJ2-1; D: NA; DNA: TGTGCCAGCTCACCAAGGGGGTTTAGAGGTGAGCAGTTCTTC; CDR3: CASSPRGFRGEQFF
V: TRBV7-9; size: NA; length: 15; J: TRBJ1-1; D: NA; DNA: TGTGCCAGCAGCCCGCTGGCGGGATGGGACACTGAAGCTTTCTTT; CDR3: CASSPLAGWDTEAFF
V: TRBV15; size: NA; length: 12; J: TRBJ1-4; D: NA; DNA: TGTGCCACCAGCAGGGGGGGGGAAAAACTGTTTTTT; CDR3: CATSRGGEKLFF
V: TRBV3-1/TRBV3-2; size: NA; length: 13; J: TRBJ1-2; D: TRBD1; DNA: TGTGCCAGCAGCCAGGGACAGAACTATGGCTACACCTTC; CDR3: CASSQGQNYGYTF
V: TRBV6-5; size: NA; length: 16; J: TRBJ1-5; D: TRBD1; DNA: TGTGCCAGCAGTTACTCCGGGACAGGGGGCAATCAGCCCCAGCATTTT; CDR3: CASSYSGTGGNQPQHF
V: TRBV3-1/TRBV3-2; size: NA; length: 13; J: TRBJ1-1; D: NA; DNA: TGTGCCAGCAGCCTTGGGGCTTTACTTGAAGTTTTCTTT; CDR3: CASSLGALLEVFF
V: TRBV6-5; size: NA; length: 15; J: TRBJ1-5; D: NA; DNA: TGTGCCAGCAGTACCCCCCGAGGGAGCAATCAGCCCCAGCATTTT; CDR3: CASSTPRGSNQPQHF
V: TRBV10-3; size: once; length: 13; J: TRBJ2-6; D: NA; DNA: TGTGCCTCACAGGAACCTGGGGCCAACGTCCTGACTTTC; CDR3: CASQEPGANVLTF
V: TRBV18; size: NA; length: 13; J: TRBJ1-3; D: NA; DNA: TGTGCCAGCTCACCTAGCTCTGGAAACACCATATATTTT; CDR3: CASSPSSGNTIYF
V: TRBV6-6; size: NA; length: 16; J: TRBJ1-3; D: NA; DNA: TGTGCCAGCAGTGTAATGCCGGGGGACTCTGGAAACACCATATATTTT; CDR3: CASSVMPGDSGNTIYF
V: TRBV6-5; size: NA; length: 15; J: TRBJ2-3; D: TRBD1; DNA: TGTGCCAGCAGTCGGGACAGGCCTAACACAGATACGCAGTATTTT; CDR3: CASSRDRPNTDTQYF
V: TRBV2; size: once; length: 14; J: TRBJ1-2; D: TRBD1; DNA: TGTGCCAGCAGTGAGTGGCAGGGGGCGCGTGGCTACACCTTC; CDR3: CASSEWQGARGYTF
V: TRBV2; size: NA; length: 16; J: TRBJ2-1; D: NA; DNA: TGTGCCAGCAGTGAAGTTGGGGCAGTTCGAAACAATGAGCAGTTCTTC; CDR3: CASSEVGAVRNNEQFF
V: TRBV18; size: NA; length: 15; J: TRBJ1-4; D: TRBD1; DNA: TGTGCCAGCTCACCACGACAGGGAACTAATGAAAAACTGTTTTTT; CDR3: CASSPRQGTNEKLFF
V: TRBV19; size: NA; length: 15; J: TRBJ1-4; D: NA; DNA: TGTGCCAGTAGTATAGGGCAGGGCAGGAATGAAAAACTGTTTTTT; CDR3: CASSIGQGRNEKLFF
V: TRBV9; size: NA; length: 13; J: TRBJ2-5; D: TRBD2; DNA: TGTGCCAGCAGCGCGGGGGGACAAGAGACCCAGTACTTC; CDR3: CASSAGGQETQYF
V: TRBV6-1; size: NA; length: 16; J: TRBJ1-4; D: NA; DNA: TGTGCCAGCAGTGAAGCCCAGGGGCAGGGTAATGAAAAACTGTTTTTT; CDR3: CASSEAQGQGNEKLFF
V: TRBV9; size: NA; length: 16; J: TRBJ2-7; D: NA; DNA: TGTGCCAGCAGCGTAGCCGGGGTGGGTCCTCCCTACGAGCAGTACTTC; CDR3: CASSVAGVGPPYEQYF
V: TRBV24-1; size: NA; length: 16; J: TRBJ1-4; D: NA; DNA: TGTGCCACCAGTGATGCGGGGGGCGGCGGAGAAGAAAAACTGTTTTTT; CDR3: CATSDAGGGGEEKLFF
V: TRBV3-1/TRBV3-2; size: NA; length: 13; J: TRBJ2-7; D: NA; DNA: TGTGCCAGCAGCCAAGGCAGGGTTGGGGAGCAGTACTTC; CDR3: CASSQGRVGEQYF
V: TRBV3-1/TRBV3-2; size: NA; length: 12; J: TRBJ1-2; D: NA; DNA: TGTGCCAGCAGCCATGGGGGGGGTGGCTACACCTTC; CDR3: CASSHGGGGYTF